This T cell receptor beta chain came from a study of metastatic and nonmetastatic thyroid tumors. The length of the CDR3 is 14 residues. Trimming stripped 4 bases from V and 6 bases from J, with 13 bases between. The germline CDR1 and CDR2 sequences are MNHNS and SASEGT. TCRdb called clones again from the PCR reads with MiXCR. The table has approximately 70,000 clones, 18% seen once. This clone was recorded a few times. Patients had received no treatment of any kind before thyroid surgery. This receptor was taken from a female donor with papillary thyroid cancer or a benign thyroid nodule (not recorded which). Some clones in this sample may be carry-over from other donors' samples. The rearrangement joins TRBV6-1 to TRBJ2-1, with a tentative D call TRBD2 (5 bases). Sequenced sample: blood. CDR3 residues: CASSAGKIANEQFF. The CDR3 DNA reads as TGTGCCAGCAGTGCCGGGAAAATCGCCAATGAGCAGTTCTTC.